This T cell receptor (beta chain) was captured by sequencing in a study of Graves' ophthalmopathy and Graves' hyperthyroidism (dated 2018 in TCRdb). About the study as a whole: Peripheral blood samples were taken at the time of initial diagnosis, before any treatment was given. The study used signatures of the TCR beta repertoire to tell Graves' ophthalmopathy apart from Graves' hyperthyroidism and to predict which patients would progress to ophthalmopathy. In total, 135 blood samples were TCR-sequenced: approximately 42 ophthalmopathy, 80 or so hyperthyroidism and approximately 17 hyperthyroidism-to-ophthalmopathy patients. To explore V-J signatures distinguishing ophthalmopathy from hyperthyroidism, a discovery set of 100 patients (43 ophthalmopathy, 57 stable hyperthyroidism) was enrolled. For independent validation, a separate cohort was made up of approximately 19 hyperthyroidism patients plus 17 patients who later progressed from hyperthyroidism to ophthalmopathy. In roughly 6 hyperthyroidism patients, the T-cell repertoires found in thyroid tissue were compared with those found in blood. After sampling, hyperthyroidism patients received methimazole starting at 30 mg daily, and ophthalmopathy patients received high-dose intravenous methylprednisolone. The roughly 90 discovery patients were divided at random into training and test sets in a 7:3 ratio.

Hyperthyroidism was defined as stable when no progression to ophthalmopathy occurred within 18 months of follow-up. Hyperthyroidism patients were newly diagnosed, with disease duration under 2 months, and aged 18 to 65 years. Patients were excluded if they had other autoimmune diseases, uncontrolled infections, pregnancy or lactation. Diagnosis relied on clinical symptoms, serum thyroxine, TRAb, thyroid ultrasound and orbital computed tomography. Ficoll-Paque density gradient centrifugation was used to isolate PBMCs from around 10 ml of fresh peripheral blood. Total RNA was extracted using Trizol reagent, and RNA quality was checked on an Agilent 2100 Bioanalyzer. The CDR3 runs 14 residues from the cysteine to the phenylalanine. Of all the DNA, just the CDR3 is kept, 42 bases in frame from base 1. V sheds 2 bases and J sheds 5 bases, leaving 13 bases between their ends. TCR beta CDR3 regions were amplified from RNA transcripts for repertoire sequencing. HTBI primers and the Qiagen OneStep RT-PCR kit were used in a first-round RT-PCR, which was followed by a second-round multiplex PCR, size selection and purification. The libraries underwent paired-end sequencing with 100 bp reads on an Illumina HiSeq2000. As for the authors' bioinformatics: SOAPnuke was used to process the reads, throwing out any read that had adapters, had uncalled bases, had a mean Phred below 15, or lacked an exact constant-primer or identifier match. High-quality paired reads were merged with COPE v1.2.5. Unique nucleotide sequences were defined as clonotypes and aligned to IMGT TRB V, D and J references using MiTCR v1.1. Analysis was restricted to V-J combinations with a frequency above 0.0001, which covered 99.2% of repertoires. A TCR clonal expansion and chaos score per V-J combination was defined as the ratio of F50 clonal expansion to chaos observed in the TCRdist matrix. Welch's t-statistics and random forest were used to reduce the features to about a dozen V-J combinations, which were then used as input to a naive Bayes classifier. The similarity between thyroid and blood repertoires was quantified using the Morisita-Horn index. TCRdb itself trimmed the public reads at Q25 with fastp, ran MiXCR and retained productive beta chains. Each CDR3 protein gets just one entry, which takes the most common genes and DNA from the rows behind it. TCRdb assigned the V and J calls; the authors' analysis was not used. The sample table holds a few hundred thousand distinct CDR3 sequences, of which under 25% were seen once. Together, the top ten hold approximately 3% of the sample.

Broad study findings and their caveats: In validation, the model predicted ophthalmopathy progression with about 70% sensitivity and less than 80% specificity; some 13 predicted patients were CT-confirmed with GO in a median of about 7.1 months. No statistical method was used to predetermine the sample size, and group allocation was not hidden from the investigators. Most expanded thyroid clonotypes with a frequency above 0.001 also appeared in blood, which suggests that blood repertoires may reflect the immune response in the thyroid. The 13-signature model separated ophthalmopathy from stable hyperthyroidism with roughly 88% sensitivity and about 84% specificity in cross-validation, and 80%/75% in the test set.

This clonotype was detected ten times or more. The antigen it recognizes is unknown. The sample holds no much larger clone one base away, and base qualities are not on file. The sample consisted of peripheral blood. This TCR was sampled from a woman aged 18-29 years with stable Graves' hyperthyroidism. Donor details come from another sample of the same person, matched by shared clones. This chain joins TRBV12-3 or TRBV12-4 to TRBJ2-7, with TRBD2 as a weak D call on 6 bases. The bases are TGTGCCAGCAGTTTAATGGCGGGGAGGAACGAGCAGTACTTC. Translated, it gives CASSLMAGRNEQYF.